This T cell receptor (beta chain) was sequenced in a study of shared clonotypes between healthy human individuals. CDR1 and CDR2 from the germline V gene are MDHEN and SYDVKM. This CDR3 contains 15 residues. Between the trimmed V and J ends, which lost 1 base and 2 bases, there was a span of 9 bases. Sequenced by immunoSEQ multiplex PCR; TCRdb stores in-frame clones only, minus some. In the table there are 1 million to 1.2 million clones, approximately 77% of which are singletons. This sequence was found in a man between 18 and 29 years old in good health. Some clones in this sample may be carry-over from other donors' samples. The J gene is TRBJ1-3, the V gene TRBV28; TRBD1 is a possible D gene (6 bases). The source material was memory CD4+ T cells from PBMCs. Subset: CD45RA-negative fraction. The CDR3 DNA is TGTGCCAGCAGTTTATTGGGGGGCACTGGAAACACCATATATTTT. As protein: CASSLLGGTGNTIYF. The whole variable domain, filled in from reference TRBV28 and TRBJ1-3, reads DVKVTQSSRYLVKRTGEKVFLECVQDMDHENMFWYRQDPGLGLRLIYFSYDVKMKEKGDIPEGYSVSREKKERFSLILESASTNQTSMYLCASSLLGGTGNTIYFGEGSWLTVV.